This T cell receptor (beta chain) was identified in a study of Graves' ophthalmopathy and Graves' hyperthyroidism. Amplification from RNA transcripts yielded the TCR beta CDR3 regions. The library came from an HTBI-primed first-round RT-PCR and a second-round multiplex PCR. One entry per CDR3 protein, called by TCRdb with MiXCR from the multiplex PCR reads. Among around 660,000 distinct CDR3 sequences listed, just over 40% were seen once. This clonotype has at least ten counts. The source material was peripheral blood. The TCR sequence derives from an adult man with Graves' ophthalmopathy.

CDR3 amino acids: CASSASRDRGSEAFF. The CDR3 bases are TGTGCCAGCAGCGCGTCCCGGGACAGGGGGAGTGAAGCTTTCTTT. The genes are TRBV9 and TRBJ1-1; 11 bases map to TRBD1. V lost 3 bases and J lost 7; bases outside the gene matches: 8. Germline V gene data show CDR1 as SGDLS and CDR2 as YYNGEE. The CDR3 totals 15 residues.